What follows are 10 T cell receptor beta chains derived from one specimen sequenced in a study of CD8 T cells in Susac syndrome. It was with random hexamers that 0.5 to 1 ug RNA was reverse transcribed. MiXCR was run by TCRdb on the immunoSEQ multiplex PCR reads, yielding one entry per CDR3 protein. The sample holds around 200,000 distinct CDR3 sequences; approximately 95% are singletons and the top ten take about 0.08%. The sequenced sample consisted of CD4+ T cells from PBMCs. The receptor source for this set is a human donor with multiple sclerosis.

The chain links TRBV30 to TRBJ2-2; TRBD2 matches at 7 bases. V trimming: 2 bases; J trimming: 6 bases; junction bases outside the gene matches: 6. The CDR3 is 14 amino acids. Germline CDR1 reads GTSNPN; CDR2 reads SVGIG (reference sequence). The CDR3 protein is CAWSPREGAGELFF. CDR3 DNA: TGTGCCTGGAGTCCCAGGGAGGGAGCCGGGGAGCTGTTTTTT. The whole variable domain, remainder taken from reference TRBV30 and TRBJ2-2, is SQTIHQWPATLVQPVGSPLSLECTVEGTSNPNLYWYRQAAGRGLQLLFYSVGIGQISSEVPQNLSASRPQDRQFILSSKKLLLSDSGFYLCAWSPREGAGELFFGEGSRLTVL.

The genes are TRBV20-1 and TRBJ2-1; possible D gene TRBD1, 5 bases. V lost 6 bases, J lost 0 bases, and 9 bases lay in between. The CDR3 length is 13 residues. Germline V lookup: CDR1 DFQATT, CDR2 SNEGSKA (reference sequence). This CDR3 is CSAQGDSYNEQFF. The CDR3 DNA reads TGCAGTGCCCAAGGGGACTCCTACAATGAGCAGTTCTTC.

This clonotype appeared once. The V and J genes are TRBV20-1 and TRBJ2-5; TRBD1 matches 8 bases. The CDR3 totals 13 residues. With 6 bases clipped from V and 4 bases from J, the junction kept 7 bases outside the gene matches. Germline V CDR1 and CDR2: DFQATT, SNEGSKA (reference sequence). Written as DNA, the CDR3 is TGCAGTGCAAACAGGGGGTCAGGAGAGACCCAGTACTTC. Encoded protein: CSANRGSGETQYF.

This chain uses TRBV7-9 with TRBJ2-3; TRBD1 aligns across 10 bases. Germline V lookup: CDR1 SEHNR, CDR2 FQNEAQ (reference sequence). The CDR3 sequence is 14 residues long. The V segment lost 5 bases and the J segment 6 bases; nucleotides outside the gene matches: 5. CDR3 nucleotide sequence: TGTGCCAGCAGCACCCGACAGGGGGCGGATACGCAGTATTTT. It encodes CASSTRQGADTQYF.

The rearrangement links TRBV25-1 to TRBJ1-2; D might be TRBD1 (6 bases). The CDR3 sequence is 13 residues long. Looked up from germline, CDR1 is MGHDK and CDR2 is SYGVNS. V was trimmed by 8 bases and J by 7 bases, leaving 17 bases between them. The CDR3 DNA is TGTGCCAGCCTCCGGGACACAGGAGGTGGCTACACCTTC. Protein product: CASLRDTGGGYTF.

The DNA of the CDR3 is TGCAGCGCCCTTAAGGGAGATAATTCACCCCTCCACTTT. This sequence encodes CSALKGDNSPLHF. V and J are TRBV29-1 and TRBJ1-6; D gene unclear. Germline V CDR1 and CDR2: SQVTM, ANQGSEA. The CDR3 extends over 13 amino acids. The V and J ends lost 7 bases and 5 bases respectively, with 12 bases between them.

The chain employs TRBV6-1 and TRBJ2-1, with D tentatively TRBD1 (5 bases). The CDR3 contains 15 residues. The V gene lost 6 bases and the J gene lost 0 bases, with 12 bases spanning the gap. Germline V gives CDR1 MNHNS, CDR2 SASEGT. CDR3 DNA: TGTGCCAGCAGACCAGGGCAGCACTCCTACAATGAGCAGTTCTTC. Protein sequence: CASRPGQHSYNEQFF.

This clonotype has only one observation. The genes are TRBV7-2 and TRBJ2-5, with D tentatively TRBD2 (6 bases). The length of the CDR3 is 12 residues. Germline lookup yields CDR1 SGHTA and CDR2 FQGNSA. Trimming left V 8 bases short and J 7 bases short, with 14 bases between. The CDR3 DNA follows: TGTGCCAGCGGCGGGGAGGTGGGGACCCAGTACTTC. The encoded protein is CASGGEVGTQYF.

CDR3 nucleotides: TGCAGTGCTCGCAGGGGGCAGGATGGCTACACCTTC. This gives the protein CSARRGQDGYTF. The chain employs TRBV20-1 and TRBJ1-2, with TRBD1 matching over 8 bases. The germline V gene encodes CDR1 DFQATT and CDR2 SNEGSKA (reference sequence). This CDR3 has 12 residues. With V trimmed by 5 bases and J by 6 bases, 5 bases remained unmatched.

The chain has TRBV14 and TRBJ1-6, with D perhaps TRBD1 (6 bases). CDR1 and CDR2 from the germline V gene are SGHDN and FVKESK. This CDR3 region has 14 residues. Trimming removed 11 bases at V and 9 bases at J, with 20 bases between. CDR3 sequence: CAPGEKSIISPLHF. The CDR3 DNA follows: TGTGCCCCAGGGGAAAAGTCGATTATTTCACCCCTCCACTTT.